Described below is a single TCR beta chain sequence and its context. What it binds is unknown. This sample stems from a study of T cell responses to AZD1222 COVID-19 vaccine. There are 12 residues in the CDR3. Trimming pared 4 bases from V and 12 bases from J, leaving 15 bases between. Produced via immunoSEQ multiplex PCR; TCRdb's table is partial and in-frame only. The sample includes 150,000 to 190,000 clones, roughly nine tenths of them seen just once. Study results and caveats: Spike-specific TCRs gained breadth and depth after people received two AZD1222 doses.

The sample consisted of peripheral blood, taken 28 days after the second AZD1222 dose. This chain uses TRBV12-3 or TRBV12-4 with TRBJ1-2; D is uncertain. This clonotype was sampled from an adult who received the AZD1222 COVID-19 vaccine. In DNA form, the CDR3 reads TGTGCCAGCAGTTCCGGGTCCCAACCCCACACCTTC. Its protein product is CASSSGSQPHTF.